This T cell receptor (beta chain) was profiled in a study of blood T cell repertoires in COVID-19. Study-level background: Donors in the United States, Italy and Spain gave samples during acute or convalescent COVID-19.

Method: immunoSEQ multiplex PCR; TCRdb's copy keeps in-frame clones and lacks some. Among 80,000 to 100,000 clones, 75% to 90% were seen once, and the ten largest hold around 19%. This TCR came from a human donor in a cohort sampled during active COVID-19. Specimen: peripheral blood.

The CDR3 DNA follows: TGTGCCAGCAGCTCCCCTCCCGGGAGGGAAAAACTGTTTTTT. As protein: CASSSPPGREKLFF. The chain has TRBV7-2 and TRBJ1-4; D unclear. CDR1 is SGHTA and CDR2 is FQGNSA in the germline V gene. This CDR3 region has 14 residues. V gave up 4 bases and J gave up 8 bases, with 14 bases separating them.